Shown below are 12 T cell receptor beta chains from a single sample sequenced in a study of T cells in localized non-small cell lung cancer. Profiling relied on immunoSEQ multiplex PCR, and the TCRdb table lists in-frame clones only, not all of them. The sample holds around 64,000 clones, approximately 90% seen once. The specimen was peripheral blood, collected before any cancer treatment. The source is a man aged 35 to 69 with stage I squamous cell lung carcinoma.

This clone came up once. This chain joins TRBV4-2 and TRBJ2-1, with 8 bases fitting TRBD2. After removal of 0 bases from V and 14 bases from J, the junction contained 6 bases not matched to a gene. The CDR3 has 13 amino acids. The germline gives CDR1 LGHNA, CDR2 YNFKEQ. CDR3 loop: CASSQEREGGEFF. The CDR3 DNA reads TGTGCCAGCAGCCAAGAACGGGAGGGCGGGGAGTTCTTC.

The chain combines TRBV29-1 with TRBJ1-4, with D possibly TRBD1 on 5 matching bases. The germline CDR1 and CDR2 sequences are SQVTM and ANQGSEA. The CDR3 runs 14 residues. V lost 2 bases and J lost 3, with 10 bases in between. The CDR3 nucleotides are TGCAGCGTTGAAAGTGGGGGTGCTAATGAAAAACTGTTTTTT. Translated, it gives CSVESGGANEKLFF.

The chain is built from TRBV7-3 and TRBJ2-7, with D possibly TRBD1 on 6 matching bases. The CDR3 is 16 amino acids. Germline CDR1 reads SGHTA; CDR2 reads FQGTGA. Trimming stripped 4 bases from V and 3 bases from J, with 19 bases between. DNA of the CDR3: TGTGCCAGCAGCTCCCCGGGGAAAACAGGGAGCTACGAGCAGTACTTC. This translates into CASSSPGKTGSYEQYF.

About this clone: Mismatch with germline at one junction end may stem from a read error. The gene calls are TRBV6-5 and TRBJ1-2; maybe TRBD1 (5 bases). The V gene's germline CDR1 is MNHEY and CDR2 SVGAGI. CDR3 size: 13 residues. The CDR3 here is CASSRGLSYGHTF. DNA of the CDR3: TGTGCCAGCAGTAGGGGACTTAGCTATGGCCACACCTTC.

This clone is a singleton in its sample. The rearrangement uses TRBV30 and TRBJ1-1, with D unclear. This CDR3 region has 14 residues. Germline V gene sequence: CDR1 GTSNPN, CDR2 SVGIG (reference sequence). The ends were cut back, 0 bases at V and 0 bases at J, with 8 bases in the middle. CDR3 sequence reads: CAWSVSRMNTEAFF. CDR3 sequence (DNA): TGTGCCTGGAGTGTTAGCCGAATGAACACTGAAGCTTTCTTT.

The chain links TRBV28 to TRBJ2-3, with D tentatively TRBD1 (6 bases). V gave up 7 bases and J gave up 5 bases, with 16 bases separating them. Germline V gene sequence: CDR1 MDHEN, CDR2 SYDVKM. The CDR3 has 14 residues. CDR3 amino acids: CASTRTQGIDTQYF. The CDR3 DNA sequence: TGTGCCAGCACGAGGACCCAGGGGATAGATACGCAGTATTTT.

The chain couples TRBV5-1 to TRBJ2-7; 7 bases align to TRBD2. The CDR3 loop spans 14 amino acids. Germline lookup yields CDR1 SGHRS and CDR2 YFSETQ. V lost 0 bases to trimming and J lost 2 bases; unmatched junction nucleotides: 2. The CDR3 nucleotides are TGCGCCAGCAGCTTGGAGGGAGGGGCCTACGAGCAGTACTTC. Its protein is CASSLEGGAYEQYF.

This chain connects TRBV7-9 to TRBJ1-1; a possible D gene is TRBD1 (6 bases). This CDR3 is built from 15 residues. V was clipped by 5 bases and J by 1 base, with 14 bases between them. In germline, CDR1 is SEHNR, CDR2 FQNEAQ (reference sequence). The CDR3 DNA reads TGTGCCAGCAGCCCGCCGACAGGCAGGAACACTGAAGCTTTCTTT. Translated: CASSPPTGRNTEAFF.

V and J are TRBV19 and TRBJ2-2, with D perhaps TRBD2 (5 bases). V was clipped by 5 bases and J by 1 base, with 8 bases between them. From germline, CDR1 is LNHDA and CDR2 SQIVND (reference sequence). The CDR3 totals 14 residues. DNA of the CDR3: TGTGCCAGTAGTTCCCGGGGGAACACCGGGGAGCTGTTTTTT. This encodes CASSSRGNTGELFF.

The CDR3 loop reads CASSTSAGGPADTQYF. In nucleotides, the CDR3 is TGTGCCAGTAGTACCTCAGCGGGAGGGCCGGCAGATACGCAGTATTTT. This chain connects TRBV19 to TRBJ2-3, with 10 bases fitting TRBD2. J was trimmed by 4 bases and V by 4 bases; bases with no gene match: 8. CDR3 length: 16 amino acids. Germline CDR1 is LNHDA and CDR2 is SQIVND (reference sequence).

The chain employs TRBV4-3 and TRBJ2-2, with 11 bases matching TRBD2. V dropped 1 base and J dropped 7; count of bases not matched to a gene: 8. CDR1 and CDR2 from the germline V gene are LGHNA and YSLEER. The CDR3 length is 17 residues. The CDR3 DNA reads as TGCGCCAGCAGCCAAGGGCCGGGACTAGCGGAACTCGGGGAGCTGTTTTTT. Residues: CASSQGPGLAELGELFF.

J is TRBJ1-1 and V is TRBV6-6, with unresolved D. CDR1 is MNHNY, CDR2 SVGAGI, per germline (reference sequence). The CDR3 is 12 amino acids. V was shortened by 5 bases and J by 7 bases, with 11 bases between the two germline ends. CDR3 loop: CASSTRIGEAFF. In DNA form, the CDR3 reads TGTGCCAGCAGTACCCGAATTGGTGAAGCTTTCTTT.